The sequence of this T cell receptor (beta chain) was determined in a study of CD8 T cells in Susac syndrome. Germline CDR1 SGHRS, CDR2 YFSETQ. J gave up 2 bases and V 0 bases, and 7 bases lay outside the gene matches. The CDR3 has 17 residues. With respect to this clonotype: The antigen is unknown.

Study-wide results and limits: The CD4+ T cell repertoires from Susac syndrome exhibited no clonal expansion. As acknowledged by the study, its TCR sequencing and HLA analysis included a relatively small number of individuals.

RNA in amounts of about 0.5 to 1 ug was reverse transcribed with random hexamers. With immunoSEQ multiplex PCR, TCR beta CDR3 was amplified across 54 Vbeta and 13 Jbeta. TCRdb called the immunoSEQ multiplex PCR reads again in MiXCR, with one record for every CDR3 protein. The data show about 120,000 distinct CDR3 sequences, with 95% to 96% seen just once and less than 0.15% held by the top ten. Sequencing of TCR beta was performed on blood CD8+ T cells and on blood CD4+ T cells. This chain joins TRBV5-1 and TRBJ2-2, with 7 bases aligning to TRBD2. This TCR came from a human donor with Susac syndrome. The sequencing sample was made of CD4+ T cells from PBMCs. The CDR3 loop reads CASSLALGGSNTGELFF. DNA for the CDR3: TGCGCCAGCAGCTTGGCCCTGGGCGGGAGCAACACCGGGGAGCTGTTTTTT.